The 20 T cell receptor beta chains below were found in one sample sequenced in a study of T cells in localized non-small cell lung cancer. Measured with immunoSEQ multiplex PCR; TCRdb has only the in-frame clones, and not every one. This table holds approximately 2,300 clones, approximately 36% found once. The sample consisted of lung tumor tissue, taken before any cancer treatment. The receptor source for this set is a female donor of 60 years or more with stage I lung adenocarcinoma.

This clone came up a few times. The chain joins TRBV30 to TRBJ1-5; TRBD1 is a possible D gene (5 bases). The CDR3 has 13 residues. The germline V gene encodes CDR1 GTSNPN and CDR2 SVGIG (reference sequence). The V end was cut by 2 bases, the J end by 6 bases, with 11 bases between. CDR3 residues: CAWSLTVGQPQHF. The CDR3 nucleotides are TGTGCCTGGAGTTTGACAGTCGGTCAGCCCCAGCATTTT.

The rearrangement joins TRBV18 to TRBJ1-1; TRBD1 aligns across 7 bases. Germline V lookup: CDR1 KGHSH, CDR2 LQKENI. The V gene end was trimmed by 5 bases and the J gene end by 1 base; junction bases not matched to a gene: 4. The CDR3 has 14 residues. For the CDR3, the DNA is TGTGCCAGCTCAGCGGGACAGCGGAACACTGAAGCTTTCTTT. Amino acid sequence: CASSAGQRNTEAFF. Together with reference TRBV18 and TRBJ1-1, the CDR3 gives the full variable domain: NAGVMQNPRHLVRRRGQEARLRCSPMKGHSHVYWYRQLPEEGLKFMVYLQKENIIDESGMPKERFSAEFPKEGPSILRIQQVVRGDSAAYFCASSAGQRNTEAFFGQGTRLTVV.

The CDR3 nucleotides read TGTGCCTGGACGCAGGGGAAGGGTGAAGCTTTCTTT. This translates into CAWTQGKGEAFF. The chain uses TRBV30 and TRBJ1-1, with D perhaps TRBD1 (6 bases). Looked up from germline, CDR1 is GTSNPN and CDR2 is SVGIG (reference sequence). The CDR3 covers 12 residues. V was trimmed by 4 bases and J by 7 bases, leaving 13 bases between them.

The chain combines TRBV29-1 with TRBJ2-1; 11 positions match TRBD2. The CDR3 runs 14 residues. CDR1 is SQVTM, CDR2 ANQGSEA, per germline. V trimming: 7 bases; J trimming: 7 bases; junction bases outside the gene matches: 9. CDR3 protein: CSADRLAGRNEQFF. The CDR3 DNA sequence: TGCAGCGCCGACCGACTAGCGGGAAGGAATGAGCAGTTCTTC.

This clone was detected a few times. This CDR3 is CAITIFGAGLNTEAFF. The CDR3 DNA follows: TGTGCCATCACAATTTTCGGTGCAGGCCTGAACACTGAAGCTTTCTTT. The chain has TRBV12-2 and TRBJ1-1; the table's D call TRBD1 went unverified against the DNA. TRBV12-2 is a known pseudogene. The CDR3 runs 16 residues.

The chain employs TRBV30 and TRBJ2-3; D may correspond to TRBD1 or TRBD2 (6 bases each). From germline, CDR1 is GTSNPN and CDR2 SVGIG (reference sequence). The CDR3 has 14 residues. Trimming stripped 4 bases from V and 9 bases from J, with 20 bases between. CDR3 nucleotides: TGTGCCTGGAATCCCAAGGGGGGAACGGGGACGCAGTATTTT. Amino acid sequence: CAWNPKGGTGTQYF.

This clone has only a few counts. CDR3 amino acids: CASSYDAYYGYTF. The CDR3 DNA reads TGTGCCAGCAGTTACGACGCCTACTATGGCTACACCTTC. This chain uses TRBV6-8 with TRBJ1-2; unclear D gene. The CDR3 is 13 amino acids. The V gene lost 2 bases and the J gene lost 3 bases, with 7 bases spanning the gap. The germline gives CDR1 MNHGY, CDR2 SAAAGT.

This rearrangement joins TRBV6-8 to TRBJ1-1; 8 bases are shared with TRBD1. The CDR3 has 14 amino acids. J gave up 2 bases and V 6 bases, and 5 bases lay outside the gene matches. The germline V gene encodes CDR1 MNHGY and CDR2 SAAAGT. CDR3 coding DNA: TGTGCCAGCAGATGGACAGGGTCAAACACTGAAGCTTTCTTT. The encoded protein is CASRWTGSNTEAFF.

The chain carries TRBV11-3 and TRBJ1-4, with 8 bases identical to TRBD1. This CDR3 has 14 residues. J was trimmed by 8 bases and V by 6 bases; bases with no gene match: 8. The germline CDR1 and CDR2 sequences are SGHNT and YENEEA. DNA for the CDR3: TGTGCCAGCAGTCACCGGGACAGGCAAGAAAAACTGTTTTTT. This sequence encodes CASSHRDRQEKLFF.

The chain has TRBV19 and TRBJ2-3; weak D call: TRBD1 (6 bases). The CDR3 is made up of 16 amino acids. The V end lost 9 bases, the J end lost 2 bases, and 21 bases lay between the germline ends. The germline gives CDR1 LNHDA, CDR2 SQIVND (reference sequence). CDR3 region: CASRLAGATLTDTQYF. As DNA, the CDR3 is TGTGCCAGCCGCCTCGCAGGGGCGACCCTCACAGATACGCAGTATTTT.

This rearrangement joins TRBV15 to TRBJ2-7, with D unclear. Germline CDR1 is LNHNV and CDR2 is YYDKDF (reference sequence). The CDR3 contains 16 residues. Trimming stripped 3 bases from V and 2 bases from J, with 17 bases between. The CDR3 bases are TGTGCCACCAGCAGCCGCCTTACTCACTACACCTACGAGCAGTACTTC. Encoded protein: CATSSRLTHYTYEQYF.

Relative to its sample, this clone is medium-sized. The CDR3 sequence is CASSYRIENTEAFF. DNA of the CDR3: TGTGCCAGCAGTTATCGGATAGAGAACACTGAAGCTTTCTTT. The chain links TRBV6-8 to TRBJ1-1; D is undetermined. Germline CDR1 is MNHGY and CDR2 is SAAAGT. Trimming took 3 bases from V and 1 from J, leaving 9 bases between them. This CDR3 region has 14 residues.

This clone was picked up a small number of times. The rearrangement joins TRBV6-8 to TRBJ1-2; D not certain. The length of the CDR3 is 14 residues. Between the trimmed V and J ends, which lost 5 bases and 8 bases, there was a span of 18 bases. The germline gives CDR1 MNHGY, CDR2 SAAAGT. CDR3 coding DNA: TGTGCCAGCAGTGCTATCACGGGTACCTGGGGCTACACCTTC. Translated, it gives CASSAITGTWGYTF.

As DNA, the CDR3 is TGCGCCAGCAGCTCAGTGGCCAGGAACTCTGGAAACACCATATATTTT. Its protein product is CASSSVARNSGNTIYF. The chain has TRBV5-1 and TRBJ1-3; D unresolved. The germline V gene has CDR1 SGHRS and CDR2 YFSETQ. The germline V and J ends were trimmed by 3 bases and 0 bases, with 13 bases remaining between them. This CDR3 has 16 residues. The variable domain in full, with the rest retrieved from reference TRBV5-1 and TRBJ1-3, is KAGVTQTPRYLIKTRGQQVTLSCSPISGHRSVSWYQQTPGQGLQFLFEYFSETQRNKGNFPGRFSGRQFSNSRSEMNVSTLELGDSALYLCASSSVARNSGNTIYFGEGSWLTVV.

CDR3 amino acids: CASGPAGGPGDEQFF. DNA for the CDR3: TGTGCCAGCGGGCCTGCGGGCGGGCCCGGGGATGAGCAGTTCTTC. The rearrangement joins TRBV11-3 to TRBJ2-1, with TRBD2 as a possible D gene (5 bases). CDR3 length equals 15 residues. V was shortened by 8 bases and J by 8 bases, with 22 bases between the two germline ends. Germline CDR1 SGHNT, CDR2 YENEEA.

The chain combines TRBV28 with TRBJ1-1; TRBD1 is a possible D gene (5 bases). V shed 7 bases and J shed 6 bases, with 12 bases lying between them. Per germline, CDR1 MDHEN and CDR2 SYDVKM. The CDR3 length is 12 residues. CDR3 residues: CASTRDLPEAFF. The CDR3 nucleotides are TGTGCCAGCACCAGGGACCTTCCTGAAGCTTTCTTT. The full variable domain, its missing parts supplied by reference TRBV28 and TRBJ1-1, is DVKVTQSSRYLVKRTGEKVFLECVQDMDHENMFWYRQDPGLGLRLIYFSYDVKMKEKGDIPEGYSVSREKKERFSLILESASTNQTSMYLCASTRDLPEAFFGQGTRLTVV.

This clone was found a few times. J is TRBJ1-3 and V is TRBV6-8; D not resolved. The CDR3 covers 13 residues. V lost 7 bases and J lost 3, with 10 bases in between. Per germline, CDR1 MNHGY and CDR2 SAAAGT. The chain's CDR3 is CASIRGLGNTIYF. The CDR3 DNA reads as TGTGCCAGCATCCGCGGGCTTGGAAACACCATATATTTT.

In its sample, this clone was seen a few times. The V and J genes are TRBV18 and TRBJ1-4; 8 nucleotides match TRBD1. Germline lookup yields CDR1 KGHSH and CDR2 LQKENI. The trim removed 5 bases at V and 6 bases at J, leaving 8 bases unmatched. The CDR3 has 15 amino acids. The DNA for the CDR3 is TGTGCCAGCTCAAACCGGACAGGGTGGTATGAAAAACTGTTTTTT. It codes for CASSNRTGWYEKLFF. Looking up the rest from reference TRBV18 and TRBJ1-4 gives the full variable domain: NAGVMQNPRHLVRRRGQEARLRCSPMKGHSHVYWYRQLPEEGLKFMVYLQKENIIDESGMPKERFSAEFPKEGPSILRIQQVVRGDSAAYFCASSNRTGWYEKLFFGSGTQLSVL.

This clone was recorded a few times. This chain joins TRBV19 and TRBJ2-7, with 8 bases fitting TRBD1. The CDR3 has 16 residues. Per the germline V gene, CDR1 is LNHDA and CDR2 is SQIVND (reference sequence). The junction had 13 bases not matched to a gene; V was cut back by 3 bases and J by 6 bases. This CDR3 reads CASSMTLSQGAFEQYF. CDR3 DNA: TGTGCCAGTAGTATGACGTTGTCCCAGGGGGCGTTCGAGCAGTACTTC.

The chain has TRBV6-7 and TRBJ2-1; no definite D call. TRBV6-7 is noted as an ORF with a role that remains uncertain. The CDR3 covers 11 residues. Trimming stripped 5 bases from V and 9 bases from J, with 8 bases between. The CDR3, as DNA: TGTGCCAGCAGTGCCCGCCCTGAGCAGTTCTTC. This gives the protein CASSARPEQFF.